The next 15 T cell receptor beta chains were all read from a single sample in a study of blood T cell repertoires in COVID-19. Assay: immunoSEQ multiplex PCR; the TCRdb copy retains only in-frame clones and omits some. This sample has around 140,000 clones, with around 89% found just once. The material sequenced was peripheral blood. The receptors stem from a man in his fifties or sixties with acute or convalescent COVID-19.

The chain uses TRBV13 and TRBJ2-7; 13 nucleotides match TRBD2. CDR1 PRHDT and CDR2 FYEKMQ come from the germline V gene (reference sequence). The CDR3 has 16 residues. V lost 5 bases and J lost 4; bases outside the gene matches: 8. CDR3 in amino acids: CASSHRTSGGIYEQYF. DNA of the CDR3: TGTGCCAGCAGCCACCGGACTAGCGGGGGAATTTACGAGCAGTACTTC.

This clone was counted once. The CDR3: CASSLEGTGAQKLFF. The CDR3 DNA reads as TGCGCCAGCAGCTTGGAGGGGACAGGGGCCCAAAAACTGTTTTTT. The V call is TRBV5-1, the J call TRBJ1-4; 10 nucleotides match TRBD1. The J segment lost 9 bases and the V segment lost 0 bases, leaving 5 bases of the junction unmatched. The CDR3 contains 15 residues. Germline loops: CDR1 SGHRS, CDR2 YFSETQ.

This chain joins TRBV10-2 and TRBJ2-3, with TRBD2 identical over 8 bases. Germline trimming cut 1 base from V and 3 bases from J; bases unmatched to any gene: 3. The germline CDR1 and CDR2 sequences are WSHSY and SAAADI. The CDR3 spans 15 residues. The DNA for the CDR3 is TGCGCCAGCAGTGAGTACGGGGGGGCTACAGATACGCAGTATTTT. It encodes CASSEYGGATDTQYF.

V is TRBV10-3 and J is TRBJ2-5; 12 bases are a match to TRBD2. In germline, CDR1 is ENHRY, CDR2 SYGVKD. With V trimmed by 2 bases and J by 1 base, 5 bases remained unmatched. The CDR3 consists of 17 residues. The CDR3 loop is CAISEPGLAGRQETQYF. CDR3 in DNA: TGTGCCATCAGTGAGCCTGGACTAGCGGGGCGCCAAGAGACCCAGTACTTC.

The J gene is TRBJ1-3, the V gene TRBV7-2, with a tentative D call TRBD1 (5 bases). This CDR3 is built from 15 residues. Trimming removed 5 bases from V and 0 bases from J, with 11 bases in between. Germline assignment: CDR1 SGHTA and CDR2 FQGNSA. The CDR3 sequence: CASSAQGSSGNTIYF. CDR3 bases: TGTGCCAGCAGCGCCCAGGGTAGCTCTGGAAACACCATATATTTT.

This sequence joins TRBV30 and TRBJ1-1; perhaps TRBD1 as D (6 bases). Germline-derived CDR1 and CDR2 are GTSNPN and SVGIG (reference sequence). The ends were cut back, 8 bases at V and 5 bases at J, with 21 bases in the middle. There are 14 residues in the CDR3. CDR3 residues: CALRRGGIFTEAFF. The DNA of the CDR3 is TGTGCCCTACGGAGGGGGGGAATCTTTACTGAAGCTTTCTTT.

CDR3 region: CASSQARLAGGDDTGELFF. In DNA form, the CDR3 reads TGTGCCAGCAGCCAGGCTCGACTAGCGGGAGGAGACGACACCGGGGAGCTGTTTTTT. This chain joins TRBV4-2 and TRBJ2-2, with 13 bases matching TRBD2. The CDR3 totals 19 residues. V shed 3 bases and J 3 bases; nucleotides not matched to a gene: 10. Germline V gene data show CDR1 as LGHNA and CDR2 as YNFKEQ.

The table lists this clone with a few counts. This rearrangement joins TRBV9 to TRBJ1-4, with D hard to call. Per the germline V gene, CDR1 is SGDLS and CDR2 is YYNGEE. The CDR3 has 14 amino acids. The germline V and J ends were trimmed by 4 bases and 5 bases, with 12 bases remaining between them. The CDR3 reads CASSSRQLNEKLFF. As DNA, the CDR3 is TGTGCCAGCAGCTCGCGACAACTCAATGAAAAACTGTTTTTT.

Worth noting for this clone: An end of the junction differs from the germline gene, which may be a read error. J is TRBJ1-5 and V is TRBV24-1; D perhaps matches TRBD1 (6 bases). Germline V gene sequence: CDR1 KGHDR, CDR2 SFDVKD. The CDR3 covers 14 residues. CDR3 sequence (DNA): TGTGCCACCAGTGATTCGGGGGGCGTTCAGTCCCAGCATTTT. Translated, it gives CATSDSGGVQSQHF.

For the CDR3, the DNA is TGTGCCACCCTTAGTCCGGGATTCTCGGGTGAAGCTTTCTTT. Its protein product is CATLSPGFSGEAFF. The chain recombines TRBV28 with TRBJ1-1; D not certain. The CDR3 covers 14 residues. Trimming removed 10 bases at V and 7 bases at J, with 22 bases between. Germline V gene sequence: CDR1 MDHEN, CDR2 SYDVKM.

This chain uses TRBV21-1 with TRBJ1-1; TRBD1 is taken as the D call from the table, unchecked against the DNA. TRBV21-1 is noted as a pseudogene. The CDR3 totals 15 residues. CDR3 protein: CASSSTTGMNTEAFF. CDR3 DNA sequence: TGTGCCAGCAGCTCAACGACAGGGATGAACACTGAAGCTTTCTTT.

The gene calls are TRBV29-1 and TRBJ1-5; possibly TRBD1 for D (6 bases). This CDR3 is built from 13 residues. CDR1 and CDR2 from the germline V gene are SQVTM and ANQGSEA. The germline V and J ends were trimmed by 6 bases and 3 bases, with 12 bases remaining between them. The CDR3 reads CSVRDNHNQPQHF. DNA for the CDR3: TGCAGCGTCCGGGACAATCACAATCAGCCCCAGCATTTT.

V usage is TRBV10-3 and J usage is TRBJ2-5, with 9 bases identical to TRBD2. The V gene end was trimmed by 4 bases and the J gene end by 5 bases; junction bases not matched to a gene: 8. Germline assignment: CDR1 ENHRY and CDR2 SYGVKD. The CDR3 runs 15 residues. CDR3 sequence (DNA): TGTGCCATCAGTGGGGAACTAGCGGGTTGGGAGACCCAGTACTTC. This codes for CAISGELAGWETQYF.

The chain uses TRBV28 and TRBJ1-1; D is perhaps TRBD1 (5 bases). Germline CDR1 MDHEN, CDR2 SYDVKM. The ends were cut back, 5 bases at V and 0 bases at J, with 13 bases in the middle. The length of the CDR3 is 15 residues. The CDR3 is CASSPPGRVNTEAFF. The CDR3 coding sequence is TGTGCCAGCAGTCCTCCAGGCAGGGTGAACACTGAAGCTTTCTTT.

The V call is TRBV5-1, the J call TRBJ1-4, with D tentatively TRBD1 (5 bases). V shed 3 bases and J shed 12 bases, with 18 bases lying between them. The germline V gene has CDR1 SGHRS and CDR2 YFSETQ. The CDR3 consists of 14 residues. CDR3 amino acids: CASSSGQPSMELFF. The CDR3 nucleotides read TGCGCCAGCAGCTCCGGACAACCGTCTATGGAACTGTTTTTT.